This is a list of T cell receptor beta chains from one sample in a study of post-analysis software for immune sequencing data. Using its own MiXCR run on the PCR reads, TCRdb lists one record per CDR3 protein. The sample shows 150,000 or so distinct CDR3 sequences, roughly 40% of them seen only once. Sample: blood, taken after autologous hematopoietic stem cell transplantation. The receptors stem from a girl under 18 with multiple sclerosis. Each CDR3 is given with its conserved first and last residue. D genes are given only for firm matches. Some rows mark clone size as missing; the rest say once, few, many or name a class of expanded clone.

D gene	V gene	J gene	clone size	CDR3 DNA	CDR3 protein
NA	TRBV7-9	TRBJ2-7	NA	TGTGCCAGCAGCTTAACACAACCCTACGAGCAGTACTTC	CASSLTQPYEQYF
NA	TRBV28	TRBJ1-4	few	TGTGCCAGCAGTTCCCCCACTGTCGGGGATGAAAAACTGTTTTTT	CASSSPTVGDEKLFF
NA	TRBV11-2	TRBJ2-1	NA	TGTGCCAGCAGTTCCTCCGGCACCACCAGCAATGAGCAGTTCTTC	CASSSSGTTSNEQFF
NA	TRBV10-2	TRBJ2-3	NA	TGCGCCAGCAGGGAGGGGGGTAATACGCAGTATTTT	CASREGGNTQYF
TRBD2	TRBV20-1	TRBJ2-1	few	TGCAGTGCTCCGCCGGTTAGCGGGAATTACAATGAGCAGTTCTTC	CSAPPVSGNYNEQFF
NA	TRBV6-4	TRBJ2-5	few	TGTGCCAGCAGTGACTCGTTCCGGAGGGAGACCCAGTACTTC	CASSDSFRRETQYF
NA	TRBV24-1	TRBJ2-1	NA	TGTGCCACCAGTGCCCTTGGATCCTACAATGAGCAGTTCTTC	CATSALGSYNEQFF
NA	TRBV7-3	TRBJ2-7	NA	TGTGCCAGCAGCGCGACTGGGTACGAGCAGTACTTC	CASSATGYEQYF
TRBD1	TRBV29-1	TRBJ1-2	few	TGCAGCGTCAAGCTCGGGACAGCCATTTATGGCTACACCTTC	CSVKLGTAIYGYTF
NA	TRBV20-1	TRBJ1-1	NA	TGCAGTGCTAGAGGGGGGGCTCCGAACACTGAAGCTTTCTTT	CSARGGAPNTEAFF
NA	TRBV6-1	TRBJ2-3	NA	TGTGCCAGCAGTACCCACGGGACGAGCACAGATACACAGTATTTT	CASSTHGTSTDTQYF
TRBD1	TRBV11-3	TRBJ2-7	NA	TGTGCCAGCAGCCCTAACAGGGGGAGCAGGGAGCAGTACTTC	CASSPNRGSREQYF
TRBD1	TRBV5-1	TRBJ1-5	few	TGCGCCAGCAGCATCCTACAGGGGCAGCCCCAGCATTTT	CASSILQGQPQHF
TRBD1	TRBV12-3/TRBV12-4	TRBJ2-3	NA	TGTGCCAGCAGTTTAGGAACCCGGGACAGGCCCACAGATACGCAGTATTTT	CASSLGTRDRPTDTQYF